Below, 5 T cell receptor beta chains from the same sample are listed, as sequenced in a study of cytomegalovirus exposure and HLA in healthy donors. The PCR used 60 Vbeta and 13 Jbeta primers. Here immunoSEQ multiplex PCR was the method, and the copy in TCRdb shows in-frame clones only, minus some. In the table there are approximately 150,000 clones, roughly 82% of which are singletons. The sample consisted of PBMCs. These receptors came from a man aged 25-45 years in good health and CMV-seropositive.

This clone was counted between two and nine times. The CDR3 DNA follows: TGCGCCAGCAGCTTGGACAGGGCCTCCACAGATACGCAGTATTTT. Protein product: CASSLDRASTDTQYF. The genes are TRBV5-1 and TRBJ2-3; the D gene is possibly TRBD1 (6 bases). Trimming shortened V by 0 bases and J by 2 bases, and 10 bases separated the two germline ends. There are 15 residues in the CDR3. Germline-derived CDR1 and CDR2 are SGHRS and YFSETQ.

CDR3 sequence reads: CAISEPNNAGVNYGYTF. Written as DNA, the CDR3 is TGTGCCATCAGTGAGCCGAACAATGCAGGGGTGAACTATGGCTACACCTTC. The chain employs TRBV10-3 and TRBJ1-2; D may be TRBD1 (6 bases). CDR1 and CDR2 (germline): ENHRY, SYGVKD. There are 17 residues in the CDR3. V was clipped by 2 bases and J by 2 bases, with 18 bases between them.

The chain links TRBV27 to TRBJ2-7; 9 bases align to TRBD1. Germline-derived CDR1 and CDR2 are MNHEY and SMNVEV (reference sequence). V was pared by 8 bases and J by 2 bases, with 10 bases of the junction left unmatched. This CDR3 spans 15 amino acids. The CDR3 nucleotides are TGTGCCAGCGGTCTAGGAGGGACAGGGACCTACGAGCAGTACTTC. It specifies CASGLGGTGTYEQYF.

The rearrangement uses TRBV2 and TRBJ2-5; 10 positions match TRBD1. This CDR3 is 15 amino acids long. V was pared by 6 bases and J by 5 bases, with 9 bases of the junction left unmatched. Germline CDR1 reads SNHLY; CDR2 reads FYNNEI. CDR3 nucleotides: TGTGCCAGCAGCGCAGACAGGGGGCGCCGGGAGACCCAGTACTTC. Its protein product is CASSADRGRRETQYF.

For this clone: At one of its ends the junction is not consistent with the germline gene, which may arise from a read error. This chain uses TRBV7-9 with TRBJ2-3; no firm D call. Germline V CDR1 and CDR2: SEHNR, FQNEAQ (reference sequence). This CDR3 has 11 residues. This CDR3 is CSSSYSGTQYF. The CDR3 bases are TGTTCCAGCAGCTATAGTGGTACGCAGTATTTT.